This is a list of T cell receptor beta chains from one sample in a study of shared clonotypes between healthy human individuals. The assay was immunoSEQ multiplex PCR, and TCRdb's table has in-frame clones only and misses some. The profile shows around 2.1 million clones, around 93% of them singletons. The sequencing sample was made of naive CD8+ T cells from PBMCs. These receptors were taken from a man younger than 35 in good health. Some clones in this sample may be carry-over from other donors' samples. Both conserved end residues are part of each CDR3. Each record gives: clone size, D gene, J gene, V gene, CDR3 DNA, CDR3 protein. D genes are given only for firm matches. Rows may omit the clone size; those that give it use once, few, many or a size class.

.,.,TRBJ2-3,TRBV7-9,TGTGCCAGCAGCCCAAGGGGACTTAACACAGATACGCAGTATTTT,CASSPRGLNTDTQYF
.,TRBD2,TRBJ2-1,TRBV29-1,TGCAGCGGGATGGGACTAGCGGAAACCTCCTACAATGAGCAGTTCTTC,CSGMGLAETSYNEQFF
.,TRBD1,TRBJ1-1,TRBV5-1,TGCGCCAGCAGCTTGGGCTGGGGACAGGGGGCGAACACTGAAGCTTTCTTT,CASSLGWGQGANTEAFF
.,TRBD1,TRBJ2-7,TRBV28,TGTGCCAGCAGTTTCAGGGGGCTACCCTACGAGCAGTACTTC,CASSFRGLPYEQYF
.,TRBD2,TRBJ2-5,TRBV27,TGTGCCAGCAGTTTATTACCCCCCGCTAGCGGGAGGGAAGCTGGGGAGACCCAGTACTTC,CASSLLPPASGREAGETQYF
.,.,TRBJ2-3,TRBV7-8,TGTGCCAGCAGCTTTCTAGGGGGTGGGGATACGCAGTATTTT,CASSFLGGGDTQYF
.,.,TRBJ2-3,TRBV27,TGTGCCAGCAGCCGCCGGAACGCGGGGCTATACACAGATACGCAGTATTTT,CASSRRNAGLYTDTQYF
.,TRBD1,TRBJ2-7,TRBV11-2,TGTGCCAGCAGCTTAGGGGGGACAGCCGAGCAGTACTTC,CASSLGGTAEQYF
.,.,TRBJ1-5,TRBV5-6,TGTGCCAGCAGCTGGGGCGGGGTATCGGGCAATCAGCCCCAGCATTTT,CASSWGGVSGNQPQHF
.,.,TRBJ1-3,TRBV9,TGTGCCAGCAGCGTTGGAAACACCATATATTTT,CASSVGNTIYF
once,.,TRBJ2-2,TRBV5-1,TGCGCCAGCAGCTTGTCCCCGGCAGGTCCGAACACCGGGGAGCTGTTTTTT,CASSLSPAGPNTGELFF
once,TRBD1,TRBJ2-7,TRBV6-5,TGTGCCAGCAGTCCCCGGGACAGGATGGCCTACGAGCAGTACTTC,CASSPRDRMAYEQYF
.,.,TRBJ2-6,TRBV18,TGTGCCAGCTCACCACTGGACACCGCAGCTGGGGCCAACGTCCTGACTTTC,CASSPLDTAAGANVLTF
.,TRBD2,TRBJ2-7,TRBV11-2,TGTGCCAGCAGCCTTGGTATACAGCGGGGCTCGCTCTCCTACGAGCAGTACTTC,CASSLGIQRGSLSYEQYF
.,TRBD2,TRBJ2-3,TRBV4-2,TGTGCCAGCAGCCACCAGGGACTAGCGGGAGGTATCCTGAGCACAGATACGCAGTATTTT,CASSHQGLAGGILSTDTQYF
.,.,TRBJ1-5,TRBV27,TGTGCCAGCAGTTCCCAGCCTTATGGGGCGGGTCAGCCCCAGCATTTT,CASSSQPYGAGQPQHF
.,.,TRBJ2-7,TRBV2,TGTGCCAGCAGGACCCAGTACGAGCAGTACTTC,CASRTQYEQYF
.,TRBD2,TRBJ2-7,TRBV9,TGTGCCAGCAGCGTAGTTGGGGGGGAAGGGCGGCAGTACTTC,CASSVVGGEGRQYF
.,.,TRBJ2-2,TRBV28,TGTGCCAGCAGTTTCTTCGGGAGCATTACCGGGGAGCTGTTTTTT,CASSFFGSITGELFF
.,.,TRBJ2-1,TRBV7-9,TGTGCCAGCAGCCACGTCAGGGGAATCTACAATGAGCAGTTCTTC,CASSHVRGIYNEQFF
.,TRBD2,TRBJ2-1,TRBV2,TGTGCCAGCAGTGAAGCAAGGATAGCGGGCCCATCAAGGAGTGAGCAGTTCTTC,CASSEARIAGPSRSEQFF
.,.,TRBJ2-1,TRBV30,TGTGCCTGGAGTGTACTAGTGAGATCCAAACTCGACAATGAGCAGTTCTTC,CAWSVLVRSKLDNEQFF
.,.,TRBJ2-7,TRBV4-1,TGCGCCAGCAGCCCCTCTGCACGCCAGCAGTACTTC,CASSPSARQQYF
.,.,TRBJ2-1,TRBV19,TGTGCCAGTAGTATACACAGAGACAATGAGCAGTTCTTC,CASSIHRDNEQFF
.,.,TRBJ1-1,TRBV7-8,TGTGCCAGCAGCTTAGCACCTTCACAGCTAAACACTGAAGCTTTCTTT,CASSLAPSQLNTEAFF
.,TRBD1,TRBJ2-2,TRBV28,TGTGCCAGCAGCCTCGACAGGGGGCGAACCGGGGAGCTGTTTTTT,CASSLDRGRTGELFF
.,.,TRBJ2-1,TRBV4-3,TGCGCCAGCAGCCAGTGGGGCAGTGGCAATGAGCAGTTCTTC,CASSQWGSGNEQFF
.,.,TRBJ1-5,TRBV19,TGTGCCAGTCGCTCTGGGGGAGGGTTAAGCAATCAGCCCCAGCATTTT,CASRSGGGLSNQPQHF
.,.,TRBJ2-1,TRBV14,TGTGCCAGCAGCCAAGATGGGTTTTACCATGAGCAGTTCTTC,CASSQDGFYHEQFF
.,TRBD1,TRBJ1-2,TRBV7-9,TGTGCCAGCAGCCCCGATAGAGGGGACAGGATTAACTATGGCTACACCTTC,CASSPDRGDRINYGYTF
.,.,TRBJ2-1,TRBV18,TGTGCCAGCGCCCCAGGGTTCAATGAGCAGTTCTTC,CASAPGFNEQFF
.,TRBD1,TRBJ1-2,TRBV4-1,TGCGCCAGCAGCCAGACAGGGGGGGCCTATGGCTACACCTTC,CASSQTGGAYGYTF
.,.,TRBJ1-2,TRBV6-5,TGTGCCAGCAAGGACAACTATGGCTACACCTTC,CASKDNYGYTF
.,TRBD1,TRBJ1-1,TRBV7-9,TGTGCCAGCAGCACCCCAGGGGGCATGGGCACTGAAGCTTTCTTT,CASSTPGGMGTEAFF
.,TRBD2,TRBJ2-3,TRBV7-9,TGTGCCAGCAGCGCTCCCCTAGCGGCGACAGATACGCAGTATTTT,CASSAPLAATDTQYF
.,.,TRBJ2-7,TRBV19,TGTGCCAGTAGTATGGGGGACACCATCTACGAGCAGTACTTC,CASSMGDTIYEQYF
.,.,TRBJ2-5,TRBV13,TGTGCCAGCAGCTTAGGCCGTACGGTAACCCAGTACTTC,CASSLGRTVTQYF
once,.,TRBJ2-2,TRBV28,TGTGCCAGCAGTTCGACGCACAGGGAATTCAGCGGGGAGCTGTTTTTT,CASSSTHREFSGELFF
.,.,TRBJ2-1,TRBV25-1,TGTGCCAGCAGTGAATTCCGCACAAGCAATGAGCAGTTCTTC,CASSEFRTSNEQFF
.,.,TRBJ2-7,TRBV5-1,TGCGCCAGCAGCTCGGGACCGATCTACGAGCAGTACTTC,CASSSGPIYEQYF